This entry lists 21 T cell receptor beta chains sequenced from one sample in a study of blood T cell repertoires in COVID-19. Generated by immunoSEQ multiplex PCR, the TCRdb table keeps only in-frame clones and is missing some. This sample has nearly 55,000 clones, with about three quarters found just once. Sequenced material: peripheral blood. Receptor source: a human donor with active or convalescent COVID-19. The donor label of this sample is uncertain.

A remark on this clone: Germline is not matched at one junction end, which may reflect a read error. V usage is TRBV7-7 and J usage is TRBJ2-5; 9 nucleotides align to TRBD2. Germline V CDR1 and CDR2: SSHAT, FNYEAQ (reference sequence). CDR3 length: 15 residues. This chain's CDR3 is CASSRGRVSQETQYF. The CDR3 DNA reads TGTGCTAGCAGCCGCGGGAGGGTGTCCCAAGAGACCCAGTACTTC.

The rearrangement links TRBV29-1 to TRBJ1-1, with D unresolved. Trimming shortened V by 2 bases and J by 4 bases, and 14 bases separated the two germline ends. This CDR3 comprises 14 residues. Looked up from germline, CDR1 is SQVTM and CDR2 is ANQGSEA. Written as DNA, the CDR3 is TGCAGCGTTGAAATCCGGGGTAAAAGCACTGAAGCTTTCTTT. Residues: CSVEIRGKSTEAFF.

This clone was detected only once. V is TRBV6-5 and J is TRBJ2-7; 10 bases line up with TRBD1. The CDR3 covers 15 residues. The germline gives CDR1 MNHEY, CDR2 SVGAGI. Losses at the gene ends were 4 bases for V and 4 bases for J; bases not matched to a gene: 7. CDR3 sequence: CASSWGDRGVYEQYF. CDR3 nucleotides: TGTGCCAGCAGTTGGGGGGACAGGGGAGTGTACGAGCAGTACTTC.

The chain joins TRBV3-1 (or the pseudogene TRBV3-2) to TRBJ1-2, with 7 positions matching TRBD1. Germline V lookup: CDR1 LGHDT, CDR2 YNNKEL (reference sequence). This CDR3 region has 18 residues. V shed 0 bases and J 7 bases; nucleotides not matched to a gene: 17. Here the CDR3 reads CASSQEGSKLTGRVGYTF. CDR3 nucleotide sequence: TGTGCCAGCAGCCAAGAGGGATCGAAGCTGACAGGGCGGGTTGGCTACACCTTC.

The V gene is TRBV19, the J gene TRBJ1-2; TRBD1 is a possible D gene (6 bases). V shed 6 bases and J shed 2 bases, with 16 bases lying between them. CDR1 is LNHDA, CDR2 SQIVND, per germline (reference sequence). CDR3 size: 15 residues. The CDR3 DNA reads TGTGCCAGTAGAAGCATGACACAGGGAAACTATGGCTACACCTTC. It translates to CASRSMTQGNYGYTF.

The chain joins TRBV27 to TRBJ2-7; maybe TRBD2 (6 bases). Germline CDR1 MNHEY, CDR2 SMNVEV (reference sequence). V was pared by 4 bases and J by 2 bases, with 9 bases between. CDR3 length: 13 residues. The CDR3 is CASSSPGAYEQYF. As DNA, the CDR3 is TGTGCCAGCAGTTCCCCGGGGGCCTACGAGCAGTACTTC.

The J gene is TRBJ1-2, the V gene TRBV6-5, with a tentative D call TRBD1 (5 bases). The length of the CDR3 is 13 residues. The germline gives CDR1 MNHEY, CDR2 SVGAGI. Trimming stripped 5 bases from V and 8 bases from J, with 15 bases between. The CDR3 here is CASSLTGGDGYTF. CDR3 bases: TGTGCCAGCAGTCTGACCGGGGGTGACGGCTACACCTTC.

The chain combines TRBV4-1 with TRBJ1-1; a weak D match, TRBD1 (6 bases). There are 15 residues in the CDR3. Deletions cut 3 bases from V and 4 bases from J, with 15 bases between. The germline gives CDR1 MGHRA, CDR2 YSYEKL. CDR3: CASSQDNREGTEAFF. CDR3 in DNA: TGCGCCAGCAGCCAGGACAACAGGGAGGGCACTGAAGCTTTCTTT.

The V and J genes are TRBV2 and TRBJ1-1; a weak D match, TRBD1 (6 bases). Trimming removed 7 bases at V and 10 bases at J, with 19 bases between. Germline assignment: CDR1 SNHLY and CDR2 FYNNEI. The CDR3 has 13 residues. CDR3 DNA: TGTGCCAGCACCTCAAGGGGGGGGCAGGTAGCTTTCTTT. It encodes CASTSRGGQVAFF.

The chain is built from TRBV29-1 and TRBJ2-5; 10 bases agree with TRBD1. Trimming took 7 bases from V and 3 from J; bases not matched to a gene: 5. In germline, CDR1 is SQVTM, CDR2 ANQGSEA. The CDR3 is made up of 13 amino acids. As DNA, the CDR3 is TGCAGCGGAAAGACAGGGGGCGAAGAGACCCAGTACTTC. This encodes CSGKTGGEETQYF.

The chain carries TRBV28 and TRBJ1-1, with D tentatively TRBD1 (5 bases). The V end lost 2 bases, the J end lost 2 bases, and 12 bases lay between the germline ends. Looked up from germline, CDR1 is MDHEN and CDR2 is SYDVKM. This CDR3 is 15 amino acids long. CDR3 coding DNA: TGTGCCAGCAGTTTAAGTTCGGGGGTAAACACTGAAGCTTTCTTT. Translation: CASSLSSGVNTEAFF.

V usage is TRBV19 and J usage is TRBJ2-7; D is perhaps TRBD1 (6 bases). The CDR3 covers 13 residues. Germline CDR1 and CDR2: LNHDA and SQIVND (reference sequence). V lost 4 bases and J 2 bases, leaving 9 bases between the germline ends. The CDR3 DNA is TGTGCCAGTAGTACCACAGGGACCTACGAGCAGTACTTC. Encoded protein: CASSTTGTYEQYF.

J is TRBJ2-3 and V is TRBV30; D is perhaps TRBD1 (6 bases). Deletions cut 0 bases from V and 2 bases from J, with 12 bases between. Germline CDR1 reads GTSNPN; CDR2 reads SVGIG (reference sequence). This CDR3 comprises 15 residues. The CDR3 region is CAWSVRAGATDTQYF. In nucleotides, the CDR3 is TGTGCCTGGAGTGTAAGAGCAGGGGCCACAGATACGCAGTATTTT. Variable domain in full (rest from reference TRBV30 and TRBJ2-3): SQTIHQWPATLVQPVGSPLSLECTVEGTSNPNLYWYRQAAGRGLQLLFYSVGIGQISSEVPQNLSASRPQDRQFILSSKKLLLSDSGFYLCAWSVRAGATDTQYFGPGTRLTVL.

The chain carries TRBV3-1 (or the pseudogene TRBV3-2) and TRBJ2-1, with 7 bases fitting TRBD1. This CDR3 has 15 amino acids. Looked up from germline, CDR1 is LGHDT and CDR2 is YNNKEL (reference sequence). The J segment lost 5 bases and the V segment lost 2 bases, leaving 6 bases of the junction unmatched. The CDR3 loop reads CASSQMTGTDNEQFF. DNA for the CDR3: TGTGCCAGCAGCCAAATGACAGGGACGGACAATGAGCAGTTCTTC.

V gene TRBV19 combines with J gene TRBJ1-4; a weak D match, TRBD1 (6 bases). The CDR3 loop spans 14 amino acids. Trimming stripped 8 bases from V and 3 bases from J, with 13 bases between. Germline V gene sequence: CDR1 LNHDA, CDR2 SQIVND (reference sequence). CDR3 region: CASSYRAANEKLFF. CDR3 coding DNA: TGTGCCAGTTCTTACAGGGCTGCTAATGAAAAACTGTTTTTT.

This sequence joins TRBV7-2 and TRBJ1-2; 9 nucleotides agree with TRBD1. This CDR3 has 17 residues. After removal of 5 bases from V and 5 bases from J, the junction contained 15 bases not matched to a gene. The germline V gene has CDR1 SGHTA and CDR2 FQGNSA. CDR3 protein: CASSLLVPGQGKYGYTF. Here the CDR3 DNA reads TGTGCCAGCAGCCTACTTGTCCCTGGACAGGGGAAATATGGCTACACCTTC.

V is TRBV19 and J is TRBJ1-1, with D uncertain. The ends were cut back, 4 bases at V and 4 bases at J, with 13 bases in the middle. The CDR3 is 14 amino acids. CDR1 is LNHDA and CDR2 is SQIVND in the germline V gene (reference sequence). The CDR3 DNA sequence: TGTGCCAGTAGTACCCAACACGGGTCCACTGAAGCTTTCTTT. Its protein product is CASSTQHGSTEAFF.

The chain joins TRBV5-1 to TRBJ2-2, with 8 bases lining up with TRBD2. The V segment lost 4 bases and the J segment 3 bases; nucleotides outside the gene matches: 2. Germline CDR1 reads SGHRS; CDR2 reads YFSETQ. This CDR3 comprises 14 residues. The CDR3 sequence is CASSGLADTGELFF. The DNA for the CDR3 is TGCGCCAGCAGCGGACTAGCTGACACCGGGGAGCTGTTTTTT.

This clone has just one count. The CDR3 DNA sequence: TGTGCCAGCAGCGAAACTAGCGGGAGTTCGTCCGGGGAGCTGTTTTTT. Encoded protein: CASSETSGSSSGELFF. The V gene is TRBV7-6, the J gene TRBJ2-2; 11 positions match TRBD2. Germline trimming cut 5 bases from V and 6 bases from J; bases unmatched to any gene: 8. This CDR3 is built from 16 residues. Germline CDR1 reads SGHVS; CDR2 reads FNYEAQ.

The DNA of the CDR3 is TGTGCCAGCTCACCTATGGCGGGAGTGTTGAAAGGTAGCACAGATACGCAGTATTTT. This encodes CASSPMAGVLKGSTDTQYF. The J gene is TRBJ2-3, the V gene TRBV18; 7 bases line up with TRBD2. CDR3 length equals 19 residues. V shed 3 bases and J 0 bases; nucleotides not matched to a gene: 15. Germline V gene sequence: CDR1 KGHSH, CDR2 LQKENI.

The chain carries TRBV2 and TRBJ2-2; perhaps TRBD1 as D (6 bases). The CDR3 totals 14 residues. V lost 8 bases and J 6 bases, leaving 16 bases between the germline ends. Germline V gene sequence: CDR1 SNHLY, CDR2 FYNNEI. The CDR3 DNA sequence: TGTGCCAGCCAAGGAAGGGGGTCGGCCGGGGAGCTGTTTTTT. This codes for CASQGRGSAGELFF.